This TCR beta chain was sequenced during a study of T-cell reconstitution after alpha-beta-depleted transplantation in children. CDR1 is SGHRS, CDR2 YFSETQ, per germline. Trimming shortened V by 1 base and J by 3 bases, and 17 bases separated the two germline ends. This CDR3 comprises 16 residues. For TCRbeta, the library was prepared with unique molecular identifiers. Each CDR3 protein gets one entry after TCRdb re-called the PCR reads with MiXCR. This table holds about 540,000 distinct CDR3 sequences, 15% to 20% found once. The origin of this receptor is a human donor who donated a stem cell graft to a child with acute lymphoblastic leukemia. The chain joins TRBV5-1 to TRBJ2-7; no definite D call. The specimen comprised PBMCs from the stem cell graft donor, sampled from the stem cell graft. The chain's CDR3 is CASSLTAATKNYEQYF. The CDR3 DNA sequence: TGCGCCAGCAGCTTGACAGCTGCAACCAAAAACTACGAGCAGTACTTC.